This TCR beta chain originates from a study of T cell responses to AZD1222 COVID-19 vaccine. Study-level points and caveats: Spike-specific TCR breadth and depth were elevated following two AZD1222 doses.

This clone was detected only a few times. As yet, its antigen is unknown. This CDR3 contains 14 residues. V was clipped by 3 bases and J by 4 bases, with 9 bases between them. Germline CDR1 MNHEY, CDR2 SMNVEV (reference sequence). The repertoire was sequenced with immunoSEQ multiplex PCR; TCRdb's copy has only in-frame clones and lacks some. The profile covers under 150,000 clones, with 75% to 95% appearing a single time and 2.8% taken by the ten largest. Specimen: peripheral blood, collected on day 0 of AZD1222 vaccination. The rearrangement uses TRBV27 and TRBJ1-4; a possible D gene is TRBD1 (5 bases). This sequence originates from an adult in good health. The CDR3 bases are TGTGCCAGCAGTTTGGGGGGACTTAATGAAAAACTGTTTTTT. It translates to CASSLGGLNEKLFF. The full variable domain, its missing parts supplied by reference TRBV27 and TRBJ1-4, is EAQVTQNPRYLITVTGKKLTVTCSQNMNHEYMSWYRQDPGLGLRQIYYSMNVEVTDKGDVPEGYKVSRKEKRNFPLILESPSPNQTSLYFCASSLGGLNEKLFFGSGTQLSVL.